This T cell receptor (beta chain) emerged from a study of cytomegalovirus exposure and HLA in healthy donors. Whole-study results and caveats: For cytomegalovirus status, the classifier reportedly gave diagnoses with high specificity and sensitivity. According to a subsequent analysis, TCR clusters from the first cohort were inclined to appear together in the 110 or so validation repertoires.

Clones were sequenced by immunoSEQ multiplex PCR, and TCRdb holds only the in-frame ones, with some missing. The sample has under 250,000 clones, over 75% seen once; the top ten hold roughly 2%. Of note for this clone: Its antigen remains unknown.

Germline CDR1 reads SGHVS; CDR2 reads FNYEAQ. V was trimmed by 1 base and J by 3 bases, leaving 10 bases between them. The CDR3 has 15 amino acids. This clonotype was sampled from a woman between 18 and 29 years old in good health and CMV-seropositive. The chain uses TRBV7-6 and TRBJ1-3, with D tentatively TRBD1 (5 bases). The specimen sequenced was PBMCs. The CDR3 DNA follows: TGTGCCAGCAGCTTAGAGGCAGGGTTTGGAAACACCATATATTTT. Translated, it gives CASSLEAGFGNTIYF.